This paragraph covers one T cell receptor (beta chain) sequence. The data were taken from a study of cytomegalovirus exposure and HLA in healthy donors. CDR1 is LGHNA, CDR2 YNFKEQ, per germline. The CDR3 covers 17 residues. The germline V and J ends were trimmed by 0 bases and 2 bases, with 16 bases remaining between them. 60 Vbeta and 13 Jbeta primers were used in PCR. Clones were sequenced by immunoSEQ multiplex PCR, and TCRdb holds only the in-frame ones, with some missing. The data show 150,000 to 200,000 clones, roughly 73% seen once. The clonotype originates from a woman aged 40 to 49 in good health and CMV-seropositive. The V and J genes are TRBV4-2 and TRBJ1-2; the D gene is possibly TRBD1 (5 bases). Material for sequencing was PBMCs. In nucleotides, the CDR3 is TGTGCCAGCAGCCAAGACGGAGGGACCACCTTAAACTATGGCTACACCTTC. Protein product: CASSQDGGTTLNYGYTF.